The clone carrying this T cell receptor beta chain has only one observation. Its antigen is not identified. The data were obtained in a study of T cell responses to AZD1222 COVID-19 vaccine. Whole-study context: It was second doses at about 4 or about 12 weeks that were pooled. Findings of the study overall: Donors, mostly white British, included more females; clonal diversity was possibly underestimated. Nearly half of spike-specific TCRs reportedly go after variant regions that carry no mutations. Just six people given AZD1222 tested seropositive at baseline.

CDR3 length equals 15 residues. V lost 0 bases and J lost 5, with 13 bases in between. Germline CDR1 is PRHDT and CDR2 is FYEKMQ (reference sequence). TCRdb's copy holds only in-frame clones and misses some; the assay was immunoSEQ multiplex PCR. Among 100,000 to 150,000 clones listed, 85% to 95% were seen once. The sequence was collected from an adult in good health. This chain connects TRBV13 to TRBJ1-2, with no clear D. The sample here was peripheral blood, taken on day 0 of AZD1222 vaccination. DNA of the CDR3: TGTGCCAGCAGCTTAGGGGTCAACCCCTGGTATGGCTACACCTTC. It specifies CASSLGVNPWYGYTF.